The T cell receptor beta chain described here comes from a study of cytomegalovirus exposure and HLA in healthy donors (dated by TCRdb to 2016 to 2017). In terms of the full investigation: In an earlier analysis of 550 to 750 of the donors, 250 to 300 Gb of sequence data and 117 million unique TCR beta sequences from about 179 million T cells were reported. A separate validation cohort of roughly 130 different subjects was used in addition to the approximately 700-subject first cohort. The later analysis used no new phenotypic data to find candidate immune exposures, relying instead on TCR beta sequences and their occurrence across donors. The study profiled the T cell repertoires of approximately 700 subjects by immunosequencing and related them to cytomegalovirus serostatus. The study combined high-throughput TCR immunosequencing, statistical association of individual TCRs with disease status, and machine learning to predict cytomegalovirus infection status. Typing coverage varied by locus: roughly 629-640 donors for A, B, C, DRB1 and DQB1; roughly 510 for DQA1; some 610 for DPA1; approximately 450 for DPB1. Roughly 300 gigabases of sequencing data and 70 million to 100 million unique TCR sequences made up an early release that covered approximately 700 HLA-typed donors. Among almost 400 genotyped donors of the cohort, an average of around 240,000 unique TCR beta nucleotide sequences were sequenced per donor, approximately 20% of them non-productive. Of the 350 to 450 genotyped donors, about 84% fell in the genetic ancestry cluster associated with self-reported Caucasian donors. Both class I and class II loci were covered by HLA typing, at four-digit resolution. The study aimed to test whether signatures of past pathogen exposure could be identified by cataloging public T cell receptors. Donor age, sex, ethnicity and CMV serostatus were collected together with the repertoire data. In a later analysis, previously published TCR beta repertoires from some 640 donors were re-analyzed and high-resolution HLA genotyping was added so that TCR occurrence patterns could be studied. A handful of DR-DQ haplotypes were handled as single units for association and clustering because linkage in the cohort was strong. An earlier analysis of nearly 600 of the donors applied high-throughput TCR beta sequencing to assess whether each TCR beta V gene segment acted as functional or pseudogenic. All discovery cohort repertoires had been generated using a single sequencing platform. A later genetic analysis took genome-wide SNP genotypes for about 65% of the 666 donors and used that subset as a discovery cohort.

The cohort was made up of about 670 healthy bone marrow donors. Cohort members were all nominally healthy when sampled, although unrecorded immune exposures were likely present. The donor was CMV seronegative and was included in the group of 352 seronegative cohort members. Each donor provided a peripheral blood sample, and peripheral blood mononuclear cells were used for TCR beta sequencing. The Qiagen DNeasy Blood Extraction Kit was used to extract genomic DNA from the blood cell samples. Points the paper makes about the study in general: Broadly in line with IMGT annotations, most TCR beta V segments showed up in productive rearrangements about 90% or about 30% of the time in an earlier analysis of 450 to 600 of the donors. For the cohort, immune exposure information was limited to CMV serostatus. Approximately 16 rarely observed V segments, including chromosome 9 orphons, were excluded from the earlier analysis of several hundred of the donors because counts were too low. A further reported finding was that TCR beta sequences accurately predicted the HLA-A and HLA-B alleles for most subjects in the first cohort. In a later analysis, most CMV-associated TCR beta chains were found to appear HLA-restricted, with HLA associations seemingly driven largely by CMV exposure. Most TCR sequences were seen in very few donors, while some public TCRs were found in many individuals. According to a later analysis, parvovirus B19, influenza, CMV and Epstein-Barr virus appeared linked to several top co-occurrence clusters. In a later genetic analysis, a missense DCLRE1C variant was associated with V-gene and J-gene trimming of TCR beta chains, and the association was replicated in an independent cohort. In a later analysis, the rate of TCR association differed among HLA loci, with DRB1 alleles having the most associated TCRs and HLA-C alleles having the fewest. In a later analysis, HLA-associated TCR beta chains were found to be more clonally expanded and to have lower generation probabilities than equally common non-associated chains. The cohort was sequenced for TCR beta chains only, and without alpha or paired-chain data the features that could be detected were limited. A later analysis associated 16,951 TCR beta sequences with specific HLA alleles at a false discovery rate of 0.05. When HLA alleles, especially DR and DQ, strongly co-occurred, TCR associations were difficult to assign to individual alleles. The authors suggested that the approach could potentially be generalized to other disease states and immunological phenotypes. Because HLA typing was unavailable for some donors at each locus, only the typed subset was used in association tests. The classifier was reported to diagnose cytomegalovirus status with high specificity and sensitivity in both the original cohort and the validation cohort. Compared with the roughly 670-donor mean, donors in an Asian-associated ancestry cluster had fewer N-insertions in productive TCRs, according to a later genetic analysis. A cluster of highly shared sequence variants was judged likely to represent a technical artifact of the sequencing pipeline. A total of fewer than 200 TCR beta chains were listed by the study as associated with cytomegalovirus. Presence/absence analyses assumed roughly uniform sequencing depth across donors, an assumption that may not hold. Correlated functional status among segregating V segments might reflect linkage disequilibrium, but an unknown experimental factor could not be ruled out. A few of the identified cytomegalovirus-associated TCR beta chains were confirmed in vitro to be specific for cytomegalovirus antigens.

Library preparation used the immunoSEQ multiplex PCR assay. For the multiplex PCR, a mixture combining 60 forward primers for TCR Vbeta segments and 13 reverse primers for TCR Jbeta segments was used. The CDR3 region of rearranged TCR beta genes was amplified from genomic DNA with a multiplex PCR assay. The amplified TCR beta libraries were sequenced on the Illumina HiSeq System as 87-base-pair reads. The study's processing was this. A later analysis tallied some 79 million unique TCR beta chains across the 640 or so repertoires, and around 9.9 million of those chains were shared by two or more donors. To remove PCR and sequencing errors, raw reads were error-corrected and collapsed into unique sequences using a nearest-neighbor algorithm that merged closely related sequences. CDR3 sequences were aligned to IMGT reference sequences to assign V, D and J gene segments. For a sequence to be retained, a match of at least six nucleotides to both a V gene segment and a J gene segment was required. Rearrangements were called productive when the CDR3 lacked stop codons and stayed in frame with V and J; all others were non-productive. CDR3 was defined by IMGT convention, running from the second conserved V-encoded cysteine to the conserved J-encoded phenylalanine. Sequences without an unambiguous match to a single V gene segment were excluded from the earlier analysis of 587 of the donors. In an earlier analysis of several hundred of the donors, a V segment was called functional when productive rearrangements were above 56.7%, and segregating when the standard deviation between donors exceeded 5%. A statistical classification framework was built to diagnose cytomegalovirus status from the catalog of TCR beta chain sequences. A later analysis assigned V and J genes by comparing TCR nucleotide sequences with IMGT/GENE-DB human TR gene sequences. Using the TCRdist pipeline, a later analysis assigned CDR3 sequences along with most-parsimonious VDJ recombination scenarios. A later analysis defined each TCR beta chain by its CDR3 amino acid sequence plus V-gene family, and excluded reads lacking a unique V-gene family. To address suspected cross-contamination and a sequencing artifact, a later analysis removed a few hundred highly shared, low-generation-probability nucleotide sequences. For each public chain, a later analysis derived a clonal expansion index from normalized ranks of inferred template counts within each repertoire. In a later analysis, generation probabilities were computed with a VDJ recombination model fitted to out-of-frame rearrangements, and the resulting probabilities were checked against IGoR. A later analysis scored TCR-TCR, TCR-HLA and TCR-CMV co-occurrence with hypergeometric tests, applying a repertoire-size bias correction to TCR pairs. To estimate false discovery rates, a later analysis permuted the HLA or CMV assignments 20 times. In a later analysis, co-occurring TCRs were grouped using DBSCAN, and TCRdist sequence similarity was added for clustering within HLA-allele-positive subsets. Repertoires with fewer than 30,000 or more than 120,000 public chains, plus five repertoires with anomalous nucleotide sharing, were excluded from co-occurrence clustering. TCRdb stores this immuneACCESS table with in-frame sequences only. Part of the clones is absent; in the studies checked, under half of the shortfall reflects unresolved V genes, and no reason is known for the rest. V, J and clone size reflect that table, while D and trimming were determined from the DNA. This sample is represented by 100,000 or so clones; 83% of them were singletons. The top ten hold 5% to 6.5% of the sample.

Turning to this clone: Its antigen target is currently unknown. The DNA is omitted, as the CDR3 cannot be located on it reliably, and the CDR3 follows TCRdb's listing.

The clonotype comes from a man younger than 30 in good health and CMV-seronegative. The sample was PBMCs.

For the CDR3, the sequence is CSVVSLYDNEQFF. The chain employs TRBV29-1 and TRBJ2-1; TRBD2, the table's D call, lacks a check against the DNA. From its cysteine to its phenylalanine, the CDR3 spans 13 amino acids. CDR1 SQVTM and CDR2 ANQGSEA are derived from the germline V gene.